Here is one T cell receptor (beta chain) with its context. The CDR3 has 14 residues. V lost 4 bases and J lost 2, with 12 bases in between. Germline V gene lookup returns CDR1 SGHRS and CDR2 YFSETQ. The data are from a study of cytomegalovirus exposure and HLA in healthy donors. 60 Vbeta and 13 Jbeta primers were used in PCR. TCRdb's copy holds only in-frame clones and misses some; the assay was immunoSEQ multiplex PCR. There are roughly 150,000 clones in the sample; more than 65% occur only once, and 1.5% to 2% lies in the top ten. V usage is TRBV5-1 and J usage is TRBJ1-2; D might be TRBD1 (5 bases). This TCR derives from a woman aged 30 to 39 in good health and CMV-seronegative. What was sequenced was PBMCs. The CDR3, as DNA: TGCGCCAGCAGCCCGGACACTACAAACTATGGCTACACCTTC. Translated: CASSPDTTNYGYTF.